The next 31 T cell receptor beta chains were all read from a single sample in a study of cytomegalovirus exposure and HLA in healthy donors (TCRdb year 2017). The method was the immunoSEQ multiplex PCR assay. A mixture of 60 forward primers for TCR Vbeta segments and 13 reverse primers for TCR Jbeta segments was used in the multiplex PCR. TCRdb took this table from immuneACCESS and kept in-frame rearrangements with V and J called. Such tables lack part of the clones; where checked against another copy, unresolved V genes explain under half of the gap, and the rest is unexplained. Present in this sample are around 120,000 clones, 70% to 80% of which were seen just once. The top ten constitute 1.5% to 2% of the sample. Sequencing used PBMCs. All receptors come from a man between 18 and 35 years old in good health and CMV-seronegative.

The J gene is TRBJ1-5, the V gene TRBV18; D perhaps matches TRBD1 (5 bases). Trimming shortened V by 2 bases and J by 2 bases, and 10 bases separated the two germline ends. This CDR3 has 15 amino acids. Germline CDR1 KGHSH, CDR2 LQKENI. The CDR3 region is CASSPSGVGNQPQHF. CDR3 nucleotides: TGTGCCAGCTCACCATCGGGGGTGGGCAATCAGCCCCAGCATTTT.

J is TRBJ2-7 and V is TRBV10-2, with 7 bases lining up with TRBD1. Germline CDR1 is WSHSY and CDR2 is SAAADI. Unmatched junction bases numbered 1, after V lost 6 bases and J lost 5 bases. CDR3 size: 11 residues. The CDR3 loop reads CASRTGHEQYF. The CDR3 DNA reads TGCGCCAGCAGGACAGGGCACGAGCAGTACTTC.

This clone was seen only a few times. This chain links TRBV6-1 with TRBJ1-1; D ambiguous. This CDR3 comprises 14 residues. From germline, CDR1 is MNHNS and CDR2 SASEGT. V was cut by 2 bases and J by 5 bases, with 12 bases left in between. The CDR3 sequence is CASSELGRATEAFF. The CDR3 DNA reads TGTGCCAGCAGTGAATTGGGGAGAGCTACTGAAGCTTTCTTT.

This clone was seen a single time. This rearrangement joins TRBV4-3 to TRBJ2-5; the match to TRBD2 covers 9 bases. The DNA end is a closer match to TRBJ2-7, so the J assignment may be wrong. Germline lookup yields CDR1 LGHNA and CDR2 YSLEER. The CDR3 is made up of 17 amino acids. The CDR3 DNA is TGCGCCAGCAGCCAAGATATTAGCGGGGGATCGGACTACGAGCAGTACTTC. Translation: CASSQDISGGSDYEQYF.

The CDR3 spells CASSLTGQGGSYEQYF. The CDR3, as DNA: TGTGCCAGCTCACTGACCGGACAGGGTGGGTCCTACGAGCAGTACTTC. The chain joins TRBV18 to TRBJ2-7; 8 nucleotides agree with TRBD1. The CDR3 length is 16 residues. J was trimmed by 1 base and V by 4 bases; bases with no gene match: 9. The germline CDR1 and CDR2 sequences are KGHSH and LQKENI.

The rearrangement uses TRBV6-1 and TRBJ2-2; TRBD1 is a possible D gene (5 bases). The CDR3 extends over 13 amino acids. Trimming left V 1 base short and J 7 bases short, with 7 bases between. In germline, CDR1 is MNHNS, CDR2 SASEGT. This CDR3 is CASSEVGHGELFF. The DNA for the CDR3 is TGTGCCAGCAGTGAAGTGGGGCACGGGGAGCTGTTTTTT.

CDR3 bases: TGTGCCAGCAAAAGGGTAGCGGGAGCGAATGAGCAGTTCTTC. Protein sequence: CASKRVAGANEQFF. The J gene is TRBJ2-1, the V gene TRBV6-1; 9 bases map to TRBD2. Germline V gene data show CDR1 as MNHNS and CDR2 as SASEGT. The CDR3 is 14 amino acids. J lost 7 bases, V lost 7 bases, and 8 bases had no gene match.

CDR3 loop: CASSPAGEWGISDNYGYTF. CDR3 DNA: TGTGCCAGCAGCCCAGCGGGGGAGTGGGGGATATCAGATAACTATGGCTACACCTTC. The chain uses TRBV7-9 and TRBJ1-2; D might be TRBD1 (5 bases). Trimming cost V 5 bases and J 1 base, with 26 bases left between them. CDR1 and CDR2 (germline): SEHNR, FQNEAQ (reference sequence). This CDR3 contains 19 residues.

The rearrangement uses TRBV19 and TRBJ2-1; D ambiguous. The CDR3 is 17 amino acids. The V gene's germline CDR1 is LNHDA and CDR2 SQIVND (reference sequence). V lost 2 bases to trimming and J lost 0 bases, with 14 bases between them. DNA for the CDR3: TGTGCCAGTAGTATACGGTCTTCCGTGAGCTCCTACAATGAGCAGTTCTTC. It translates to CASSIRSSVSSYNEQFF.

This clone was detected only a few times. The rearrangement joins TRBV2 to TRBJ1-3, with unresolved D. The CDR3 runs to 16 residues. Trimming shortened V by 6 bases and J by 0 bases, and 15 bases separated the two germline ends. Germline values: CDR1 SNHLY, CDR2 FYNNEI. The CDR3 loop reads CASRQDTYPSGNTIYF. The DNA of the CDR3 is TGTGCCAGCAGACAAGACACTTATCCCTCTGGAAACACCATATATTTT.

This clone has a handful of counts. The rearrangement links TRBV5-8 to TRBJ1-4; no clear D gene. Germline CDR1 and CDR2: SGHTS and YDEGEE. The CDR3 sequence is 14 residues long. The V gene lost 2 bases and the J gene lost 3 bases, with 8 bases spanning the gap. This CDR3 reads CASSFGGSNEKLFF. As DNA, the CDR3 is TGTGCCAGCAGCTTCGGCGGGTCTAATGAAAAACTGTTTTTT.

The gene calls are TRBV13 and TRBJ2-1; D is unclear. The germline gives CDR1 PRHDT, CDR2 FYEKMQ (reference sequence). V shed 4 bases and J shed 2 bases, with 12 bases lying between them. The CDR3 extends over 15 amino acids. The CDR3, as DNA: TGTGCCAGCAGCTCCCTGGGCAGCCCCTACAATGAGCAGTTCTTC. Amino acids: CASSSLGSPYNEQFF.

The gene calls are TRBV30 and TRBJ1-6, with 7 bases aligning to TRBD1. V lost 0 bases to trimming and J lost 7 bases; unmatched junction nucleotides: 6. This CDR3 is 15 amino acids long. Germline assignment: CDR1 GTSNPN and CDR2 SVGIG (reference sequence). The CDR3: CAWSVSTGHNSPLHF. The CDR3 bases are TGTGCCTGGAGTGTGTCGACAGGGCACAATTCACCCCTCCACTTT. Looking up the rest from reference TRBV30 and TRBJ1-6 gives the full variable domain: SQTIHQWPATLVQPVGSPLSLECTVEGTSNPNLYWYRQAAGRGLQLLFYSVGIGQISSEVPQNLSASRPQDRQFILSSKKLLLSDSGFYLCAWSVSTGHNSPLHFGNGTRLTVT.

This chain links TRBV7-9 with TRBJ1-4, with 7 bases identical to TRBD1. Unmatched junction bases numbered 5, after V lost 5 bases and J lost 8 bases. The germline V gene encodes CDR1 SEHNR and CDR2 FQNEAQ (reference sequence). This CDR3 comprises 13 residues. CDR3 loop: CASSPGQPEKLFF. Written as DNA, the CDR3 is TGTGCCAGCAGCCCGGGACAGCCAGAAAAACTGTTTTTT.

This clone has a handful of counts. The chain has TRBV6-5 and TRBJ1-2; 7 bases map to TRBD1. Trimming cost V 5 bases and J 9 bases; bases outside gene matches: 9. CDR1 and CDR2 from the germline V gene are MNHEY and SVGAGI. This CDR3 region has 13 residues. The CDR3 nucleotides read TGTGCCAGCAGTACCGACAGGGCCGATCGCTACACCTTC. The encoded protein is CASSTDRADRYTF.

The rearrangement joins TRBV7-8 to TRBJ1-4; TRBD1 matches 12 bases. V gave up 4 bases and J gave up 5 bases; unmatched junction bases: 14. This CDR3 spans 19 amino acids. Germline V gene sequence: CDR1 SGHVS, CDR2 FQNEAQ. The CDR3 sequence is CASSSTGTGGAGHNEKLFF. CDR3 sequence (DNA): TGTGCCAGCAGCTCCACCGGGACAGGGGGCGCAGGCCACAATGAAAAACTGTTTTTT.

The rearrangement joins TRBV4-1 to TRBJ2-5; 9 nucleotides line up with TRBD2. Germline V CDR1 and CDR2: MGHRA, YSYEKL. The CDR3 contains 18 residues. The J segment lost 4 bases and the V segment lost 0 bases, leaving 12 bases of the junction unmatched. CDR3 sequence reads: CASSQDRSLGAGGETQYF. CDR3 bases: TGCGCCAGCAGCCAAGATCGGAGTTTGGGAGCGGGAGGAGAGACCCAGTACTTC.

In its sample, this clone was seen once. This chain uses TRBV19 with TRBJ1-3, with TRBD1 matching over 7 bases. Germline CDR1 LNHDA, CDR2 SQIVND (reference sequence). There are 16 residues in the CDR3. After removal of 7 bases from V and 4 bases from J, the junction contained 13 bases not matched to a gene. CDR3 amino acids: CASIPAGTANGNTIYF. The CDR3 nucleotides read TGTGCCAGTATCCCCGCCGGGACAGCCAACGGAAACACCATATATTTT.

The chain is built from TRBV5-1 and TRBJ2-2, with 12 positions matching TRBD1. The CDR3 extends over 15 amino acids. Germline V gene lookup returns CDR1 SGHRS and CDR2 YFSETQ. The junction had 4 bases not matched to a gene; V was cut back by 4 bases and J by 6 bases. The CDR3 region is CASSQGQGAAGELFF. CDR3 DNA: TGCGCCAGCAGCCAGGGACAGGGGGCTGCCGGGGAGCTGTTTTTT.

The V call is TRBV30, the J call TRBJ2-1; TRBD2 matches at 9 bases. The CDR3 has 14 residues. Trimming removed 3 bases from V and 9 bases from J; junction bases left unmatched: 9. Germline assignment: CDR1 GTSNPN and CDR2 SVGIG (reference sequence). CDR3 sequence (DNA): TGTGCCTGGAGGATAGCGGGAGCAGGGGCTGAGCAGTTCTTC. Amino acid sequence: CAWRIAGAGAEQFF.

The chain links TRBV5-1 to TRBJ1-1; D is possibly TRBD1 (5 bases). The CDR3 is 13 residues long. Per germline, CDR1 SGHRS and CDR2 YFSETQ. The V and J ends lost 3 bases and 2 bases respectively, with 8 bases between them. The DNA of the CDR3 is TGCGCCAGCAGCTCGACAGATAACACTGAAGCTTTCTTT. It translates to CASSSTDNTEAFF.

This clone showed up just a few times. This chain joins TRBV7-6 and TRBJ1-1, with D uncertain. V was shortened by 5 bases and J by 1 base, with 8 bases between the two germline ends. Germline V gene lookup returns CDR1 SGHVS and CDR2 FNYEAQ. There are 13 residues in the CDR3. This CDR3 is CASSSQENTEAFF. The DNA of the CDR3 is TGTGCCAGCAGCAGCCAGGAGAACACTGAAGCTTTCTTT.

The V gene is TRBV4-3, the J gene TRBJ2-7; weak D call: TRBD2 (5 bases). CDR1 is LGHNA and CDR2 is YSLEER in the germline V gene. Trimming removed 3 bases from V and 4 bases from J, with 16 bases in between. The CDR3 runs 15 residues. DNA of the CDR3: TGCGCCAGCAGCCAGAGCGCGGGTTCCCTTTACGAGCAGTACTTC. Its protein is CASSQSAGSLYEQYF.

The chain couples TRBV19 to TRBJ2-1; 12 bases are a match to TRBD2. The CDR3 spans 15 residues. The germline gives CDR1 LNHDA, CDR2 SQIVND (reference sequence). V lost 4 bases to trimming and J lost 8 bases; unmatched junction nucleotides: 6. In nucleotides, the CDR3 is TGTGCCAGTAGTAAAACTAGCGGGGGGTTGTATGAGCAGTTCTTC. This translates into CASSKTSGGLYEQFF.

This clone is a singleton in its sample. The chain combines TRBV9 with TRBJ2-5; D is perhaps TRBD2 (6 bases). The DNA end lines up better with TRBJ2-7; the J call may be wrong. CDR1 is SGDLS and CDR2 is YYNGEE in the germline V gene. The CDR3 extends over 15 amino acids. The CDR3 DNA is TGTGCCAGCAGCGTAGCGGCAGCGGGCTACTACGAGCAGTACTTC. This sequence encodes CASSVAAAGYYEQYF.

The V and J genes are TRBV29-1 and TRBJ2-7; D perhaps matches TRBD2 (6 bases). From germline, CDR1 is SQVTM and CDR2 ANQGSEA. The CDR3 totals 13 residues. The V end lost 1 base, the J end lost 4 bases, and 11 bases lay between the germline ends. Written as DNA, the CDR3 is TGCAGCGTTGAAGGGGGTGGGGGGTACGAGCAGTACTTC. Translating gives CSVEGGGGYEQYF.

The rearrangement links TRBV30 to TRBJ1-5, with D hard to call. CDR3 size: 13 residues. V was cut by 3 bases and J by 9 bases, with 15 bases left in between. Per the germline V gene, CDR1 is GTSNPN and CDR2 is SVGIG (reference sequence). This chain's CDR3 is CAWSDPGLGPQHF. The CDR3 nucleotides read TGTGCCTGGAGCGACCCGGGTCTTGGGCCCCAGCATTTT.

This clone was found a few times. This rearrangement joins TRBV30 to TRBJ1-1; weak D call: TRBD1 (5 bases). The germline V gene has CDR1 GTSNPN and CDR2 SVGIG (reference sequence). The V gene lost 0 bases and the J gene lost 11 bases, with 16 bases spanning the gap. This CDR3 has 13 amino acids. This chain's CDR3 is CAWSVISGVGAFF. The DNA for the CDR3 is TGTGCCTGGAGTGTAATATCGGGGGTGGGTGCTTTCTTT.

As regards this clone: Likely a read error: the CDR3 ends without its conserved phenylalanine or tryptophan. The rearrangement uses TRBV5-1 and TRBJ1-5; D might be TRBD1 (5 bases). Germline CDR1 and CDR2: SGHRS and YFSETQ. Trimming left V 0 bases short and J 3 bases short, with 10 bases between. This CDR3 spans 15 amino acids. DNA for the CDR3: TGCGCCAGCAGCTTGGGGGAGGGGTTCAATCAGCCCCAGCATGTT. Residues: CASSLGEGFNQPQHV.

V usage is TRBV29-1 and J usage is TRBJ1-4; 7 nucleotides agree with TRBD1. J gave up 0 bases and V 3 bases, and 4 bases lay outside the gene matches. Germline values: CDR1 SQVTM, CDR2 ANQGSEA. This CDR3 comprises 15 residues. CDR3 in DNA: TGCAGCGTTGAGCAGGGGGGCTCAACTAATGAAAAACTGTTTTTT. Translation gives CSVEQGGSTNEKLFF.

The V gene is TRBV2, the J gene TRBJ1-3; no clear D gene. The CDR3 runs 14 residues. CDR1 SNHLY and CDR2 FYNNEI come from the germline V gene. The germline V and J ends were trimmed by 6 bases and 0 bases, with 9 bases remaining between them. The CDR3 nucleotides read TGTGCCAGCAGACGACGGAGCTCTGGAAACACCATATATTTT. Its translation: CASRRRSSGNTIYF.